These T cell receptor beta chains were read from a single sample in a study of blood T cells in healthy people across ages. TCRdb used MiXCR to reprocess the 5' RACE reads, holding one entry per CDR3 protein. This sample carries about 800,000 distinct CDR3 sequences, more than 20% of them seen once, and the ten largest clones take under 4%. The same data also went into a second study, on T cells of mothers and their children.

Sequenced: blood. The receptors were gathered from a boy younger than 18 in good health. CDR3s include the opening cysteine and the closing phenylalanine or tryptophan. A D gene is named only where the DNA matches it firmly. Part of the rows lack a size; the others show once, few, many or a class for expanded clones.

v_call	clone_size	d_call	j_call	cdr3_aa	cdr3_nt
TRBV29-1	few	-	TRBJ2-7	CSVEDRRTGTYEQYF	TGCAGCGTTGAAGACCGGAGGACGGGTACCTACGAGCAGTACTTC
TRBV19	-	TRBD1	TRBJ2-5	CASSGTYGDSQETQYF	TGTGCCAGTAGTGGGACCTACGGGGACAGTCAAGAGACCCAGTACTTC
TRBV3-1	-	-	TRBJ2-4	CASSQVDKNIQYF	TGTGCCAGCAGCCAGGTGGACAAAAACATTCAGTACTTC
TRBV28	few	-	TRBJ2-2	CASTGGGAGTGELFF	TGTGCCAGCACCGGGGGCGGTGCTGGCACCGGGGAGCTGTTTTTT
TRBV5-1	-	-	TRBJ2-3	CASSWGGHPETQYF	TGCGCCAGCAGCTGGGGGGGACACCCAGAAACGCAGTATTTT
TRBV24-1	few	TRBD2	TRBJ2-1	CATSDRIGLANEQFF	TGTGCCACCAGTGATAGGATTGGACTAGCGAATGAGCAGTTCTTC
TRBV7-2	-	-	TRBJ2-7	CASSLNLQVGGYEQYF	TGTGCCAGCAGCTTAAATCTACAGGTTGGGGGCTACGAGCAGTACTTC
TRBV2	-	-	TRBJ1-1	CASSEVGEEAFF	TGTGCCAGCAGTGAAGTGGGGGAGGAAGCTTTCTTT
TRBV4-3	-	-	TRBJ2-4	CASSQERAGAAAKNIQYF	TGCGCCAGCAGCCAAGAAAGGGCAGGGGCTGCGGCCAAAAACATTCAGTACTTC
TRBV28	-	TRBD2	TRBJ2-5	CASSNRGTSTPRETQYF	TGTGCCAGCAGTAATAGGGGGACTAGCACTCCCCGGGAGACCCAGTACTTC
TRBV7-8	few	TRBD1	TRBJ1-2	CASSGRTGGRNYGYTF	TGTGCCAGCAGCGGAAGGACAGGGGGTCGTAACTATGGCTACACCTTC
TRBV5-1	many	-	TRBJ1-1	CASSFGGLNTEAFF	TGCGCCAGCAGCTTCGGGGGGCTGAACACTGAAGCTTTCTTT
TRBV20-1	-	TRBD1	TRBJ1-6	CSARGTADNSPLHF	TGCAGTGCTAGGGGGACAGCCGATAATTCACCCCTCCACTTT
TRBV7-2	-	-	TRBJ2-6	CASSLVGVGANVLTF	TGTGCCAGCAGCTTAGTAGGGGTGGGGGCCAACGTCCTGACTTTC
TRBV4-3	-	TRBD1	TRBJ1-2	CASSQNRGTGAGYGYTF	TGCGCCAGCAGCCAGAATCGAGGAACAGGGGCGGGCTATGGCTACACCTTC
TRBV21-1	-	-	TRBJ2-5	CASSKALPCGRAGETQYF	TGTGCCAGCAGCAAAGCGCTCCCGTGCGGGAGGGCCGGGGAGACCCAGTACTTC
TRBV20-1	few	-	TRBJ2-7	CSAPRGKGREQYF	TGCAGTGCCCCCCGGGGTAAAGGGAGGGAGCAGTACTTC
TRBV7-3	few	TRBD2	TRBJ2-3	CASSFAGTSAYTQYF	TGTGCCAGCAGCTTCGCTGGGACTAGCGCGTATACGCAGTATTTT
TRBV29-1	few	-	TRBJ1-2	CSASTDYGYTF	TGCAGCGCCTCGACGGACTATGGCTACACCTTC
TRBV20-1	few	-	TRBJ1-5	CSAPSWGYSNQPQHF	TGCAGTGCTCCCTCCTGGGGTTATAGCAATCAGCCCCAGCATTTT
TRBV20-1	-	-	TRBJ2-7	CSASPRRGYEQYF	TGCAGTGCTAGCCCAAGACGAGGCTACGAGCAGTACTTC
TRBV28	few	TRBD1	TRBJ1-4	CASSFSDRGGEKLFF	TGTGCCAGCAGTTTTTCGGACAGGGGAGGGGAAAAACTGTTTTTT
TRBV7-9	-	-	TRBJ1-1	CASSLGFTEAFF	TGTGCCAGCAGCTTAGGATTCACTGAAGCTTTCTTT
TRBV7-2	-	-	TRBJ2-5	CASCRSFATETQYF	TGTGCCAGCTGTAGGTCTTTTGCGACAGAGACCCAGTACTTC
TRBV20-1	few	-	TRBJ2-7	CSASDQRQSSYEQYF	TGCAGTGCTAGTGACCAGCGGCAGAGCTCCTACGAGCAGTACTTC
TRBV4-3	-	-	TRBJ2-5	CASSQGAFQETQYF	TGCGCCAGCAGCCAAGGGGCATTCCAAGAGACCCAGTACTTC
TRBV11-2	few	TRBD2	TRBJ2-2	CASSLAPGGTGELFF	TGTGCCAGCAGCTTAGCTCCGGGGGGCACCGGGGAGCTGTTTTTT
TRBV20-1	few	-	TRBJ2-6	CSATGRSSGANVLTF	TGCAGTGCAACCGGACGGAGCTCTGGGGCCAACGTCCTGACTTTC
TRBV5-1	few	-	TRBJ1-2	CASSLQYRENYGYTF	TGCGCCAGCAGCTTGCAGTACAGGGAGAACTATGGCTACACCTTC
TRBV15	few	TRBD1	TRBJ1-5	CATSREQGRQPQHF	TGTGCCACCAGCAGAGAACAGGGGAGACAGCCCCAGCATTTT
TRBV12-5	-	-	TRBJ1-3	CASGLVLPGIPNTIYF	TGTGCTAGTGGTTTGGTACTTCCGGGTATCCCTAACACCATATATTTT
TRBV4-1	few	TRBD1	TRBJ2-5	CASSQQTGLGTQYF	TGCGCCAGCAGCCAACAGACAGGGTTGGGGACCCAGTACTTC
TRBV14	-	-	TRBJ1-3	CARPRAGKGSGNTIYF	TGTGCCAGACCTCGAGCAGGGAAAGGGTCTGGAAACACCATATATTTT
TRBV18	-	-	TRBJ2-7	CASSWGSSYEQYF	TGTGCCAGCTCATGGGGGAGCTCCTACGAGCAGTACTTC